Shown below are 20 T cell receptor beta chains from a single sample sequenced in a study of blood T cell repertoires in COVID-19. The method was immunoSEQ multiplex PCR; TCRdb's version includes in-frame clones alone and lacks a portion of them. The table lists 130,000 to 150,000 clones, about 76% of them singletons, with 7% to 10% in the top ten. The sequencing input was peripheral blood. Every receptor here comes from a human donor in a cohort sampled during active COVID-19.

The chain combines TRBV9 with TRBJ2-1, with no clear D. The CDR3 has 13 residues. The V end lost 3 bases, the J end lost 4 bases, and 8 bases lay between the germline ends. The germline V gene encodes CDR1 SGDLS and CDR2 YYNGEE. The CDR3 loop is CASSATDYNEQFF. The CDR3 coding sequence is TGTGCCAGCAGCGCCACTGATTACAATGAGCAGTTCTTC.

DNA for the CDR3: TGTGCCAGCAGCTTAGTTGGAGGGACTAGCTTTACAGATACGCAGTATTTT. This translates into CASSLVGGTSFTDTQYF. The J gene is TRBJ2-3, the V gene TRBV7-2, with 9 bases matching TRBD2. V was pared by 1 base and J by 3 bases, with 8 bases of the junction left unmatched. This CDR3 region has 17 residues. The V gene's germline CDR1 is SGHTA and CDR2 FQGNSA.

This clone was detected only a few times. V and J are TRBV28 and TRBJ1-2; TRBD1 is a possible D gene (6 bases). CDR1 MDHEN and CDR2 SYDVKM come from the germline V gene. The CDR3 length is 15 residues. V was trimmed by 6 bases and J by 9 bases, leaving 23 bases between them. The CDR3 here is CASRGWDTRGISYTF. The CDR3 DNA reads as TGTGCCAGCAGGGGTTGGGACACCCGAGGAATCAGCTACACCTTC.

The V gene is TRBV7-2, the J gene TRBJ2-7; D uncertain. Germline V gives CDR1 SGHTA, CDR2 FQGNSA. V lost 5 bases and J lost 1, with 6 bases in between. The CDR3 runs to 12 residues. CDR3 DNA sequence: TGTGCCAGCAGCCCTCCGTCCTACGAGCAGTACTTC. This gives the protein CASSPPSYEQYF.

The DNA of the CDR3 is TGTGCCAGCAGCGCTCGCACAGGGGACGCTTCGCAGTATTTT. Protein product: CASSARTGDASQYF. The J gene is TRBJ2-3, the V gene TRBV9, with 7 bases matching TRBD1. The germline V gene encodes CDR1 SGDLS and CDR2 YYNGEE. This CDR3 is built from 14 residues. J was trimmed by 10 bases and V by 3 bases; bases with no gene match: 11.

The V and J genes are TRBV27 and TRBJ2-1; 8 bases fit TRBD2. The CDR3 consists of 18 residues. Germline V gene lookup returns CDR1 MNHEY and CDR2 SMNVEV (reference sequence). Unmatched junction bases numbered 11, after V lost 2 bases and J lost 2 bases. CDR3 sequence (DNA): TGTGCCAGCAGTTTAACTTATAGCGCGCGGGGGGCCTACAATGAGCAGTTCTTC. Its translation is CASSLTYSARGAYNEQFF.

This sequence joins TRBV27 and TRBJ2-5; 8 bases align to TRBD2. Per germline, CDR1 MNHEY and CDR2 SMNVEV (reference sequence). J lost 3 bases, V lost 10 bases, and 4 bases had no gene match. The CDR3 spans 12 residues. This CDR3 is CATAGLEETQYF. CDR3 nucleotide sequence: TGTGCCACCGCGGGACTAGAAGAGACCCAGTACTTC.

Here the CDR3 DNA reads TGTGCCAGCAGCTTAGAGACTAGCGGGAGGCACGAGCAGTACTTC. Translated: CASSLETSGRHEQYF. V gene TRBV7-2 combines with J gene TRBJ2-7; 13 bases line up with TRBD2. This CDR3 has 15 residues. Germline assignment: CDR1 SGHTA and CDR2 FQGNSA. The junction had 2 bases not matched to a gene; V was cut back by 1 base and J by 5 bases.

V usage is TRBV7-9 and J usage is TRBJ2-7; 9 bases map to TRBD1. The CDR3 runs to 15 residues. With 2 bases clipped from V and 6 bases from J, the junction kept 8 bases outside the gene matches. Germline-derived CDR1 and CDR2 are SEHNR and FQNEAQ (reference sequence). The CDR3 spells CASSLTTGTGSEQYF. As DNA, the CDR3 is TGTGCCAGCAGCTTAACCACCGGGACAGGGTCCGAGCAGTACTTC.

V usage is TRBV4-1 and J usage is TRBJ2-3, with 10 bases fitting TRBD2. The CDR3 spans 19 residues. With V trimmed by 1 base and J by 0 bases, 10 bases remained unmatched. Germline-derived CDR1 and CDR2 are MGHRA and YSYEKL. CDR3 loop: CASSQGEGPSGSSTDTQYF. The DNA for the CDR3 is TGCGCCAGCAGCCAAGGGGAAGGCCCTAGCGGGAGCAGCACAGATACGCAGTATTTT.

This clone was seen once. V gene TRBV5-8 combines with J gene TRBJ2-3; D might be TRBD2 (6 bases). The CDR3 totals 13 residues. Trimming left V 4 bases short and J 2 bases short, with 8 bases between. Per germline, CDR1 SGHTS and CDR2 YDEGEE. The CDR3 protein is CASSRDFTDTQYF. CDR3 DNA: TGTGCCAGCAGCCGGGACTTCACAGATACGCAGTATTTT.

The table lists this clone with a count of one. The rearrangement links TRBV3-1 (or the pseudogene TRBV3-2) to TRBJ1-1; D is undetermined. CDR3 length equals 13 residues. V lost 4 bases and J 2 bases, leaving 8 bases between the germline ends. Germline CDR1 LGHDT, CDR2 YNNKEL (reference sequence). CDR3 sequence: CASSRLGNTEAFF. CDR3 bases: TGTGCCAGCAGCCGACTCGGAAACACTGAAGCTTTCTTT.

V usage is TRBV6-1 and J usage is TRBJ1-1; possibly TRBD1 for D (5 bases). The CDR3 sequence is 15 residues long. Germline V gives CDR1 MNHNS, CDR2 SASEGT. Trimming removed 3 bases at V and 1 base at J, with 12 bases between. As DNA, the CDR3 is TGTGCCAGCAGTGATGATGACAGACCGAACACTGAAGCTTTCTTT. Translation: CASSDDDRPNTEAFF.

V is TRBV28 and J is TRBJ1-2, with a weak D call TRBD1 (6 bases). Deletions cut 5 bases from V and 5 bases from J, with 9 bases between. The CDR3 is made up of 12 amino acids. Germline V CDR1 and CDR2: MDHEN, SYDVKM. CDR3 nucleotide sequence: TGTGCCAGCAGTCCCGGACAGTATGGCTACACCTTC. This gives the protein CASSPGQYGYTF.

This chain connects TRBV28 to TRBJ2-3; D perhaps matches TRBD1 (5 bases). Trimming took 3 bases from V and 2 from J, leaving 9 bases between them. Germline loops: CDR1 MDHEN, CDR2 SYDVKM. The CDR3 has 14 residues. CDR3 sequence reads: CASSLPRDTDTQYF. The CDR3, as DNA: TGTGCCAGCAGTTTGCCCAGGGACACAGATACGCAGTATTTT.

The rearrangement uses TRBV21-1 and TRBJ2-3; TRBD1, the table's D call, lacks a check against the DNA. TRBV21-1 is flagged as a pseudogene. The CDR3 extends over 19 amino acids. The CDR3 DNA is TGTGCCAGCAGCAAGATTAGGGGGCTGGGGGGAGGCCCGCAAGATACGCAGTATTTT. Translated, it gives CASSKIRGLGGGPQDTQYF.

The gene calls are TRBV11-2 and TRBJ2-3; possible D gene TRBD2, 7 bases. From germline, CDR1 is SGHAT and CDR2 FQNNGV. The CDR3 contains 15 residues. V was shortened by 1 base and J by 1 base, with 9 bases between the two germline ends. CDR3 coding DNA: TGTGCCAGCAGCTTAGCGGGGGGCGGCACAGATACGCAGTATTTT. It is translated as CASSLAGGGTDTQYF.

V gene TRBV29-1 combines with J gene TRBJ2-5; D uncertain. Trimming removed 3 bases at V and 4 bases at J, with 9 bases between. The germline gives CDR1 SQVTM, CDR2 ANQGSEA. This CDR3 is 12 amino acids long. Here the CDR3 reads CSVDPGVETQYF. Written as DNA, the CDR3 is TGCAGCGTTGACCCAGGCGTAGAGACCCAGTACTTC.

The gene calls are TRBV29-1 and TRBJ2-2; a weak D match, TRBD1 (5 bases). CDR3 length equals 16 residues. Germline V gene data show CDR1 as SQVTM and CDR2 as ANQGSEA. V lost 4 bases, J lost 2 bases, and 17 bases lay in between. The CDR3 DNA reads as TGCAGCGTTGCCGGACACCGTGCCTCAAACACCGGGGAGCTGTTTTTT. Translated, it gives CSVAGHRASNTGELFF.

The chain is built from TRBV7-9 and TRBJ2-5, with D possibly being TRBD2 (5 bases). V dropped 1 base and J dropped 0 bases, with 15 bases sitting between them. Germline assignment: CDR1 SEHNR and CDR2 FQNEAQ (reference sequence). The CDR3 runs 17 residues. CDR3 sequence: CASSLDLVLGDQETQYF. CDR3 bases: TGTGCCAGCAGCTTAGACCTAGTCTTGGGAGACCAAGAGACCCAGTACTTC.